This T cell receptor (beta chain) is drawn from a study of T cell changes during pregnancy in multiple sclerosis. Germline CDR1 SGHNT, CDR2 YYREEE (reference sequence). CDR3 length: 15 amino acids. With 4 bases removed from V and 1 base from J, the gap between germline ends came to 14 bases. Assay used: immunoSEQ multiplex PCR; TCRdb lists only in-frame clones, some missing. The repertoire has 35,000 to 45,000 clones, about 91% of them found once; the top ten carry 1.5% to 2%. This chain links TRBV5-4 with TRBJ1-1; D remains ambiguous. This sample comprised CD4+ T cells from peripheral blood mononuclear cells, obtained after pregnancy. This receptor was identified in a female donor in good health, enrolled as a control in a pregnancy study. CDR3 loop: CASSALHLPNTEAFF. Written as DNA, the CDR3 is TGTGCCAGCAGCGCGCTGCATCTGCCGAACACTGAAGCTTTCTTT.